This T cell receptor (beta chain) stems from a study of T cells expressing NK-cell markers. About the study: Seven of the eight sequenced donors were classified as HCMV-seropositive, and one was classified as seronegative.

TCRdb reanalyzed the 5' RACE reads and collapses them to one entry per CDR3 protein, without DNA. The sample table includes 400,000 to 500,000 distinct CDR3 sequences. In germline, CDR1 is DFQATT, CDR2 SNEGSKA (reference sequence). This CDR3 spans 11 amino acids. J is TRBJ1-1 and V is TRBV20-1. This clonotype was sampled from a woman aged 18 to 69 in good health. Sequencing was done on a sample of blood T cells: a sorted CD56 or NKG2C T cell subset, CD4+ or CD8+ T cells, or bulk PBMC T cells (not recorded which). The CDR3 protein is CSASVQTEAFF.